This is a list of T cell receptor beta chains from one sample in a study of CD8 T cells in Susac syndrome. MiXCR, applied by TCRdb to the immunoSEQ multiplex PCR reads, yields one record per CDR3 protein. The data contain around 200,000 distinct CDR3 sequences, 95% of them singletons. The specimen was CD8+ T cells from PBMCs. These receptors came from a human donor with Susac syndrome. Both conserved end residues are part of each CDR3. A D gene is named only where the DNA matches it firmly. Clone sizes are given selectively: once, few, many, or a class where the clone is expanded.

j_call: TRBJ2-1; v_call: TRBV29-1; d_call: .; clone_size: .; cdr3_nt: TGCAGCGCCACCCTTAAAGACAGGACTACATATGAGCAGTTCTTC; cdr3_aa: CSATLKDRTTYEQFF
j_call: TRBJ1-2; v_call: TRBV3-1; d_call: .; clone_size: once; cdr3_nt: TGTGCCAGCAGCCAAGCAGGGAACTATGGCTACACCTTC; cdr3_aa: CASSQAGNYGYTF
j_call: TRBJ2-7; v_call: TRBV19; d_call: TRBD2; clone_size: .; cdr3_nt: TGTGCCAGTAAGGAAGCGGGGGGGAGCTCCTACGAGCAGTACTTC; cdr3_aa: CASKEAGGSSYEQYF
j_call: TRBJ2-7; v_call: TRBV6-6; d_call: .; clone_size: once; cdr3_nt: TGTGCCAGCAGTAAGGAGATCTACGAGCAGTACTTC; cdr3_aa: CASSKEIYEQYF
j_call: TRBJ1-3; v_call: TRBV13; d_call: .; clone_size: .; cdr3_nt: TGTGCCAGCAGCTTAGGCCGGGGCTCTGGAAACACCATATATTTT; cdr3_aa: CASSLGRGSGNTIYF
j_call: TRBJ1-4; v_call: TRBV11-2; d_call: .; clone_size: .; cdr3_nt: TGTGCCAGCAGGCCGACAACGAATAATGAAAAACTGTTTTTT; cdr3_aa: CASRPTTNNEKLFF
j_call: TRBJ1-2; v_call: TRBV7-9; d_call: .; clone_size: .; cdr3_nt: TGTGCCAGCAGCCGGGGGGATTATGCCAACTATGGCTACACCTTC; cdr3_aa: CASSRGDYANYGYTF
j_call: TRBJ2-1; v_call: TRBV4-1; d_call: .; clone_size: .; cdr3_nt: TGCGCCAGCAGCCAAGATAGGCCAGAGCAGTTCTTC; cdr3_aa: CASSQDRPEQFF
j_call: TRBJ2-3; v_call: TRBV2; d_call: TRBD2; clone_size: .; cdr3_nt: TGTGCCAGCAGAGACGGATTTGCGGGAGGTGGCACAGATACGCAGTATTTT; cdr3_aa: CASRDGFAGGGTDTQYF
j_call: TRBJ2-7; v_call: TRBV10-2; d_call: .; clone_size: .; cdr3_nt: TGCGCCAGCAGTTCCGACTACGGCGAGCAGTACTTC; cdr3_aa: CASSSDYGEQYF
j_call: TRBJ2-1; v_call: TRBV12-5; d_call: TRBD2; clone_size: .; cdr3_nt: TGTGCTAGTGGTTTGGTCCCCCGGGGGGTTTATGAGCAGTTCTTC; cdr3_aa: CASGLVPRGVYEQFF
j_call: TRBJ2-7; v_call: TRBV27; d_call: .; clone_size: many; cdr3_nt: TGTGCCAGCAGCTTAGGGACCTCCTACGAGCAGTACTTC; cdr3_aa: CASSLGTSYEQYF
j_call: TRBJ1-1; v_call: TRBV3-1; d_call: .; clone_size: .; cdr3_nt: TGTGCCAGCAGCCAACCCCAAAGGGTGCGAAACACTGAAGCTTTCTTT; cdr3_aa: CASSQPQRVRNTEAFF
j_call: TRBJ1-5; v_call: TRBV18; d_call: .; clone_size: .; cdr3_nt: TGTGCCAGCTCACCCCAGGGGTATGGCAATCAGCCCCAGCATTTT; cdr3_aa: CASSPQGYGNQPQHF
j_call: TRBJ2-7; v_call: TRBV13; d_call: .; clone_size: .; cdr3_nt: TGTGCCAGCAGCCCGAAGCCGGGACCACAGATCGAGCAGTACTTC; cdr3_aa: CASSPKPGPQIEQYF
j_call: TRBJ1-1; v_call: TRBV29-1; d_call: .; clone_size: .; cdr3_nt: TGCAGCGTTGTCTTGGGGGTGTGGAACACTGAAGCTTTCTTT; cdr3_aa: CSVVLGVWNTEAFF
j_call: TRBJ1-6; v_call: TRBV25-1; d_call: TRBD1; clone_size: .; cdr3_nt: TGTGCCAGCTCGACAGGGTACGGGTATAATTCACCCCTCCACTTT; cdr3_aa: CASSTGYGYNSPLHF
j_call: TRBJ2-5; v_call: TRBV20-1; d_call: TRBD1; clone_size: .; cdr3_nt: TGCAGTGCTAATCTCGTCGGGACAGGGTTCCAAGAGACCCAGTACTTC; cdr3_aa: CSANLVGTGFQETQYF
j_call: TRBJ2-3; v_call: TRBV7-6; d_call: .; clone_size: once; cdr3_nt: TGTGCCAGCAGCTTATATTGGGACGAGGCAGCCGATACGCAGTATTTT; cdr3_aa: CASSLYWDEAADTQYF
j_call: TRBJ1-2; v_call: TRBV3-1; d_call: TRBD1; clone_size: .; cdr3_nt: TGTGCCAGCAGCCCTACCGGGACAGGGGACTATGGCTACACCTTC; cdr3_aa: CASSPTGTGDYGYTF
j_call: TRBJ1-1; v_call: TRBV9; d_call: .; clone_size: .; cdr3_nt: TGTGCCAGCAGCGAACAGGGAGCCCCAGAAGCTTTCTTT; cdr3_aa: CASSEQGAPEAFF
j_call: TRBJ2-2; v_call: TRBV3-1; d_call: .; clone_size: once; cdr3_nt: TGTGCCAGCAGCCAAGGATTCGCCGGGGAGCTGTTTTTT; cdr3_aa: CASSQGFAGELFF
j_call: TRBJ2-3; v_call: TRBV20-1; d_call: TRBD1; clone_size: .; cdr3_nt: TGCAGTGTAATGGGACAGGCAAGCACAGATACGCAGTATTTT; cdr3_aa: CSVMGQASTDTQYF
j_call: TRBJ2-1; v_call: TRBV12-3/TRBV12-4; d_call: .; clone_size: .; cdr3_nt: TGTGCCAGCAGTTTAGCTCGTGGTGAGGGTCGCTCCTACAATGAGCAGTTCTTC; cdr3_aa: CASSLARGEGRSYNEQFF
j_call: TRBJ2-1; v_call: TRBV11-1; d_call: TRBD2; clone_size: .; cdr3_nt: TGTGCCAGCAGCTCGGGACTAGCGGGAACGGGGCAGTTCTTC; cdr3_aa: CASSSGLAGTGQFF
j_call: TRBJ2-3; v_call: TRBV3-1; d_call: TRBD2; clone_size: once; cdr3_nt: TGTGCCAGCAGCCAAGAGGGCGGGGGGACCACAGATACGCAGTATTTT; cdr3_aa: CASSQEGGGTTDTQYF
j_call: TRBJ2-2; v_call: TRBV18; d_call: .; clone_size: once; cdr3_nt: TGTGCCAGCTCACCTATACGCTCAGGAACCCTGGCCGGGGAGCTGTTTTTT; cdr3_aa: CASSPIRSGTLAGELFF
j_call: TRBJ2-5; v_call: TRBV4-1; d_call: .; clone_size: .; cdr3_nt: TGCGCCAGCAGCCAATTCCAGGTTATCCAAGAGACCCAGTACTTC; cdr3_aa: CASSQFQVIQETQYF
j_call: TRBJ1-2; v_call: TRBV12-3/TRBV12-4; d_call: .; clone_size: .; cdr3_nt: TGTGCCAGCAGTTTGGTGGGGACGGGCTACACCTTC; cdr3_aa: CASSLVGTGYTF
j_call: TRBJ1-4; v_call: TRBV9; d_call: .; clone_size: .; cdr3_nt: TGTGCCAGCAGCGGGGGGACCTTCAATGAAAAACTGTTTTTT; cdr3_aa: CASSGGTFNEKLFF
j_call: TRBJ1-4; v_call: TRBV20-1; d_call: .; clone_size: .; cdr3_nt: TGCAGTGCTAGAGATCTCCGAGGGGCTAATGAAAAACTGTTTTTT; cdr3_aa: CSARDLRGANEKLFF
j_call: TRBJ1-5; v_call: TRBV28; d_call: TRBD1; clone_size: .; cdr3_nt: TGTGCCAGCAGCTCCGGGACAGGGGTAAATCAGCCCCAGCATTTT; cdr3_aa: CASSSGTGVNQPQHF
j_call: TRBJ2-3; v_call: TRBV7-8; d_call: TRBD2; clone_size: .; cdr3_nt: TGTGCCAGCAGCTTAGTCCTGCTAGCGGGGCATCCCTCTCACACAGATACGCAGTATTTT; cdr3_aa: CASSLVLLAGHPSHTDTQYF
j_call: TRBJ1-3; v_call: TRBV6-5; d_call: .; clone_size: .; cdr3_nt: TGTGCCAGCAGTTTCAGAACAGGGACTGGAAACACCATATATTTT; cdr3_aa: CASSFRTGTGNTIYF
j_call: TRBJ2-1; v_call: TRBV7-3; d_call: TRBD1; clone_size: .; cdr3_nt: TGTGCCAGCAGCCCCAGGGACAGAACCCTGGGGGAGCAGTTCTTC; cdr3_aa: CASSPRDRTLGEQFF
j_call: TRBJ2-7; v_call: TRBV4-1; d_call: TRBD1; clone_size: .; cdr3_nt: TGCGCCAGCAGCCACTCCCCGGGCAGGGGGTCTAACGAGCAGTACTTC; cdr3_aa: CASSHSPGRGSNEQYF
j_call: TRBJ2-7; v_call: TRBV29-1; d_call: TRBD2; clone_size: few; cdr3_nt: TGCAGCGTACTAGCGGGAGGGTACGAGCAGTACTTC; cdr3_aa: CSVLAGGYEQYF
j_call: TRBJ1-5; v_call: TRBV20-1; d_call: .; clone_size: .; cdr3_nt: TGCAGTGCTAGAGACCCCGACAGCAATCAGCCCCAGCATTTT; cdr3_aa: CSARDPDSNQPQHF
j_call: TRBJ1-4; v_call: TRBV30; d_call: .; clone_size: once; cdr3_nt: TGTGCCTGGAGTTTGGGACCTAATGAAAAACTGTTTTTT; cdr3_aa: CAWSLGPNEKLFF
j_call: TRBJ2-3; v_call: TRBV9; d_call: TRBD2; clone_size: .; cdr3_nt: TGTGCCAGCAGCGTAGTAGCGGGGGGAAACACAGATACGCAGTATTTT; cdr3_aa: CASSVVAGGNTDTQYF
j_call: TRBJ2-1; v_call: TRBV27; d_call: TRBD1; clone_size: .; cdr3_nt: TGTGCCAGCAGCTATGGGACAGGGGAAATCCACAATGAGCAGTTCTTC; cdr3_aa: CASSYGTGEIHNEQFF
j_call: TRBJ2-5; v_call: TRBV5-1; d_call: .; clone_size: .; cdr3_nt: TGCGCCAGCAGACCCACAATCCCCTACAGGGAGACCCAGTACTTC; cdr3_aa: CASRPTIPYRETQYF